The TCR beta chain under discussion was sequenced for a study of shared clonotypes between healthy human individuals. Whole-study findings and limits: A generally larger estimated richness was seen in naive subsets than in memory subsets.

Sorted subsets were amplified in replicate PCRs using around 220 ng DNA, roughly 30,000 T cell genomes. Original methodology: From ImmunoSEQ came sequences covering only the junction and carrying no quality scores, so filtering differed. Data came from immunoSEQ multiplex PCR; TCRdb stores just in-frame clones and leaves some out. The V and J calls and the clone size are those of that table, but D and trimming were determined from the DNA. The table includes about 1.1 million clones, around three quarters detected once. CDR1 and CDR2 from the germline V gene are SGHTA and FQGNSA. Between the trimmed V and J ends, which lost 0 bases and 1 base, there was a span of 12 bases. The length of the CDR3 is 16 residues. Concerning this clone itself: No antigen is known for it.

The specimen sequenced was memory CD4+ T cells from PBMCs. The subset: CD45RA-negative fraction. This receptor was identified in a man aged 18 to 30 in good health. Some clones in this sample may be carry-over from other donors' samples. V usage is TRBV7-2 and J usage is TRBJ1-2; D is ambiguous. The CDR3, as DNA: TGTGCCAGCAGCTTAGCAGGCAGAAGGTTTAACTATGGCTACACCTTC. Translated: CASSLAGRRFNYGYTF.